This paragraph covers one TCR beta chain sequence. Looked up from germline, CDR1 is MDHEN and CDR2 is SYDVKM. Trimming removed 1 base at V and 3 bases at J, with 9 bases between. There are 14 residues in the CDR3. Clinical history as reported by participants underpinned cohort assignment. The sample originates from a study of blood T cell repertoires in COVID-19. Study in general: PBMCs, B-cell-depleted T cells, or T cells were the source of the cDNA or gDNA that made up the material.

Some clones are missing from TCRdb's copy, which holds only in-frame ones; the method was immunoSEQ multiplex PCR. The sample consists of 400,000 to 500,000 clones, approximately 91% of them appearing once. This TCR came from a woman aged 18-30 years who had been exposed to COVID-19. Sequencing was carried out using PBMCs or T cells enriched from blood (not recorded which). The rearrangement joins TRBV28 to TRBJ1-1, with unresolved D. For the CDR3, the DNA is TGTGCCAGCAGTTTATATGGGGAGGACACTGAAGCTTTCTTT. It yields the protein CASSLYGEDTEAFF. Looking up the rest from reference TRBV28 and TRBJ1-1 gives the full variable domain: DVKVTQSSRYLVKRTGEKVFLECVQDMDHENMFWYRQDPGLGLRLIYFSYDVKMKEKGDIPEGYSVSREKKERFSLILESASTNQTSMYLCASSLYGEDTEAFFGQGTRLTVV.